These T cell receptor beta chains were read from a single sample in a study of regulatory T cells in long-lasting Graves disease. One entry per CDR3 protein results from TCRdb running MiXCR on the multiplex PCR reads. The data hold about 220,000 distinct CDR3 sequences, with about 19% observed a single time. Another study also made use of these data, one on T cells in Graves' hyperthyroidism and ophthalmopathy.

The sample was peripheral blood mononuclear cells (PBMCs), taken at new diagnosis, from a patient treated with antithyroid drugs. Receptors originate from a young woman with Graves disease. Both conserved end residues are part of each CDR3. A D gene is named only where the DNA matches it firmly. Expanded clones are given a class, and other clones once, few, many or no size at all.

J	D	size	V	CDR3	DNA
TRBJ2-2	.	many	TRBV2	CASNFNGELFF	TGTGCCAGCAACTTCAACGGGGAGCTGTTTTTT
TRBJ2-1	TRBD1	once	TRBV12-3/TRBV12-4	CASSLIGGNNEQFF	TGTGCCAGCAGTTTAATAGGGGGCAACAATGAGCAGTTCTTC
TRBJ2-5	.	.	TRBV11-1	CASSTHGAHQETQYF	TGTGCCAGCAGCACTCATGGGGCCCACCAAGAGACCCAGTACTTC
TRBJ2-1	.	.	TRBV28	CASSFRTFQADNNEQFF	TGTGCCAGCAGTTTCCGAACCTTTCAGGCTGATAACAATGAGCAGTTCTTC
TRBJ1-6	.	many	TRBV28	CASRPQGLSPLHF	TGTGCCAGCAGGCCACAGGGACTGTCACCCCTCCACTTT
TRBJ1-2	.	many	TRBV6-5	CASSYFPSDSPNYGYTF	TGTGCCAGCAGTTACTTTCCCTCGGACAGCCCCAACTACGGCTACACCTTC
TRBJ1-1	.	many	TRBV5-1	CASSPKTGTGNTEAFF	TGCGCCAGCAGCCCCAAAACAGGGACGGGGAACACTGAAGCTTTCTTT
TRBJ1-2	TRBD1	many	TRBV27	CASSSQEQGAHYGYTF	TGTGCCAGCAGCTCCCAGGAACAGGGGGCCCACTATGGCTACACCTTC
TRBJ1-5	TRBD1	many	TRBV6-2/TRBV6-3	CASSYSPGTGGGKLNQPQHF	TGTGCCAGCAGTTACTCCCCCGGGACAGGGGGTGGAAAGCTTAATCAGCCCCAGCATTTT
TRBJ1-5	TRBD1	many	TRBV19	CASSFQTGGYQPQHF	TGTGCCAGTAGCTTTCAGACAGGGGGCTATCAGCCCCAGCATTTT
TRBJ2-6	TRBD1	.	TRBV28	CASRTGGTGANVLTF	TGTGCCAGCAGAACAGGGGGTACTGGGGCCAACGTCCTGACTTTC
TRBJ2-1	.	medium-sized	TRBV7-9	CASSLLDSRNEQFF	TGTGCCAGCAGCTTATTGGACAGTCGTAATGAGCAGTTCTTC
TRBJ1-1	TRBD1	many	TRBV20-1	CSASKGAGTEAFF	TGCAGTGCTAGTAAGGGGGCGGGCACTGAAGCTTTCTTT
TRBJ2-3	.	many	TRBV4-2	CASSQERALGTDTQYF	TGTGCCAGCAGCCAAGAAAGGGCCTTAGGCACAGATACGCAGTATTTT
TRBJ1-5	.	.	TRBV11-2	CASSLGGAGSNQPRHF	TGTGCAAGCAGCTTAGGAGGGGCTGGGAGCAATCAGCCCCGGCATTTT
TRBJ1-1	.	many	TRBV6-5	CASSYEGVVSTEAFF	TGTGCCAGCAGTTACGAGGGGGTGGTGAGCACTGAAGCTTTCTTT
TRBJ2-1	.	many	TRBV28	CASSLFKGNEQFF	TGTGCCAGCAGTTTATTTAAAGGGAATGAGCAGTTCTTC
TRBJ2-5	.	medium-sized	TRBV28	CASSFQGAQETQYF	TGTGCCAGCAGTTTTCAGGGTGCCCAAGAGACCCAGTACTTC
TRBJ1-1	.	many	TRBV28	CASSPRGRRNTEAFF	TGTGCCAGCAGCCCTAGAGGCAGGAGGAACACTGAAGCTTTCTTT
TRBJ1-2	.	many	TRBV19	CASLSSGALGYTF	TGTGCCAGTCTCTCCTCGGGGGCACTCGGCTACACCTTC
TRBJ2-1	.	many	TRBV30	CAWSVPLQSPRDNEQFF	TGTGCCTGGAGTGTACCCTTACAGTCTCCGAGGGACAATGAGCAGTTCTTC
TRBJ2-3	.	.	TRBV27	CAASPLGDTQYF	TGTGCCGCCTCGCCCTTGGGAGATACGCAGTATTTT
TRBJ1-2	.	medium-sized	TRBV27	CASSLSRGGLNGYTF	TGTGCCAGCAGTTTATCTAGGGGGGGTCTAAATGGCTACACCTTC
TRBJ2-7	TRBD1	many	TRBV7-9	CASSPRTGGVYEQYF	TGTGCCAGCAGCCCAAGGACAGGGGGCGTTTACGAGCAGTACTTC
TRBJ1-1	TRBD1	few	TRBV7-2	CASSSTGDRSNTEAFF	TGTGCCAGCAGCTCTACGGGGGACAGATCGAACACTGAAGCTTTCTTT
TRBJ1-1	TRBD1	many	TRBV7-2	CASTGVDRVWNTEAFF	TGTGCCAGCACCGGAGTGGACAGGGTTTGGAACACTGAAGCTTTCTTT
TRBJ2-4	TRBD2	many	TRBV6-2/TRBV6-3	CASSYSSSGGQKLQYF	TGTGCCAGCAGTTACTCGAGTAGCGGGGGACAAAAGCTTCAGTACTTC
TRBJ1-4	.	many	TRBV5-1	CASSLGGITNEKLFF	TGTGCCAGCAGCTTGGGGGGGATAACTAATGAAAAACTGTTTTTT
TRBJ1-1	.	many	TRBV10-1	CASSESGGGQGKAFF	TGCGCCAGCAGTGAGTCTGGTGGGGGGCAAGGCAAAGCTTTCTTT
TRBJ2-5	.	.	TRBV20-1	CSARDRLRGETQYF	TGCAGTGCTAGAGATCGCTTGAGGGGAGAGACCCAGTACTTC
TRBJ2-7	TRBD2	.	TRBV12-5	CASGSFVGTSIHEQYF	TGTGCTAGTGGCTCCTTTGTTGGGACTAGCATCCACGAGCAGTACTTC
TRBJ2-1	.	many	TRBV20-1	CSARKDYLLQNEQFF	TGCAGTGCTAGGAAGGACTACCTGTTGCAGAATGAGCAGTTCTTC
TRBJ2-3	TRBD2	.	TRBV5-1	CASSLVLAPTDTQYF	TGCGCCAGCAGCTTGGTACTAGCGCCCACAGATACGCAGTATTTT
TRBJ2-7	.	many	TRBV7-9	CASSLGSTGSSYEQYF	TGTGCCAGCAGCTTAGGAAGTACAGGGAGCTCCTACGAGCAGTACTTC
TRBJ2-5	TRBD1	few	TRBV6-5	CASSSLTGARETQYF	TGTGCCAGCAGTTCCCTAACAGGGGCCCGGGAGACCCAGTACTTC
TRBJ2-3	.	many	TRBV2	CASSETHTQYF	TGTGCCAGCAGTGAAACGCATACGCAGTATTTT
TRBJ2-7	TRBD2	.	TRBV2	CASSGSSGDEQYF	TGTGCCAGCAGTGGGTCCAGCGGGGACGAGCAGTACTTC
TRBJ1-5	TRBD1	many	TRBV28	CASSLSGQGGNQPQHF	TGTGCCAGCAGTTTATCGGGCCAGGGGGGGAATCAGCCCCAGCATTTT
TRBJ2-3	TRBD2	many	TRBV7-2	CASSSMGGSDTQYF	TGTGCCAGCAGCTCGATGGGGGGGTCAGATACGCAGTATTTT
TRBJ1-5	TRBD1	many	TRBV28	CASSASSGQGRRQPQHF	TGTGCCAGCAGCGCCTCCTCTGGACAGGGCCGCCGTCAGCCCCAGCATTTT
TRBJ2-1	TRBD2	many	TRBV28	CASSINPSGVSYNEQFF	TGTGCCAGCAGTATCAACCCTAGCGGGGTTTCCTACAATGAGCAGTTCTTC
TRBJ1-5	.	few	TRBV12-3/TRBV12-4	CASSFAGRGSNQPQHF	TGTGCCAGCAGTTTCGCGGGTCGGGGTAGCAATCAGCCCCAGCATTTT
TRBJ2-1	.	many	TRBV2	CASSEALEVYNEQFF	TGTGCCAGCAGTGAAGCGCTCGAAGTCTACAATGAGCAGTTCTTC
TRBJ2-2	TRBD2	.	TRBV2	CASSGTSGSRDTGELFF	TGTGCCAGCAGCGGGACTAGCGGGAGTCGGGACACCGGGGAGCTGTTTTTT
TRBJ2-4	.	many	TRBV6-1	CASSEAQGSGYGQYF	TGTGCCAGCAGTGAAGCGCAGGGAAGTGGGTATGGTCAGTACTTC
TRBJ2-5	TRBD1	many	TRBV28	CASSPGQVGGETQYF	TGTGCCAGCAGTCCGGGACAGGTGGGCGGAGAGACCCAGTACTTC
TRBJ1-1	.	many	TRBV5-1	CASSRGQRLFNPEAFF	TGCGCCAGCAGCCGCGGACAACGATTATTTAATCCTGAAGCTTTCTTT
TRBJ1-4	TRBD1	many	TRBV4-1	CASSQSGTGDEKLFF	TGCGCCAGCAGCCAATCCGGGACAGGGGATGAAAAACTGTTTTTT
TRBJ2-7	TRBD1	many	TRBV20-1	CSAPPGTGLRYEQYF	TGCAGTGCTCCCCCAGGGACAGGTCTGAGATACGAGCAGTACTTC
TRBJ2-1	TRBD2	many	TRBV6-1	CASSREGIVNEQFF	TGTGCCAGCAGTAGGGAGGGTATTGTCAATGAGCAGTTCTTC
TRBJ2-2	.	.	TRBV11-3	CASSLMGQTGELFF	TGTGCCAGCAGCTTGATGGGCCAGACCGGGGAGCTGTTTTTT
TRBJ2-3	.	many	TRBV18	CASSVVLGGTDTQYF	TGTGCCAGCTCCGTTGTCCTTGGGGGCACAGATACGCAGTATTTT
TRBJ2-1	TRBD2	many	TRBV20-1	CSARGASGSWEQFF	TGCAGTGCTAGAGGGGCTAGCGGGAGTTGGGAGCAGTTCTTC
TRBJ2-3	TRBD1	many	TRBV6-2/TRBV6-3	CASSYSRTGADTQYF	TGTGCCAGCAGTTACTCTAGGACAGGGGCAGATACGCAGTATTTT
TRBJ1-3	TRBD1	.	TRBV29-1	CSVDDGQGGNTIYF	TGCAGCGTAGACGATGGGCAGGGGGGGAACACCATATATTTT